One and the same sample provided the 20 T cell receptor beta chains below, sequenced in a study of radiotherapy plus CTLA-4 blockade in lung cancer. Assay: immunoSEQ multiplex PCR; the TCRdb copy retains only in-frame clones and omits some. The sample holds about 78,000 clones, around 87% seen once. This specimen was peripheral blood, taken from a patient treated with radiotherapy plus ipilimumab. The receptor set was obtained from a human donor with non-small cell lung cancer who had stable disease on radiotherapy plus ipilimumab.

This clone has only a few counts. This sequence joins TRBV11-2 and TRBJ1-4; D ambiguous. Trimming pared 0 bases from V and 8 bases from J, leaving 4 bases between. Germline lookup yields CDR1 SGHAT and CDR2 FQNNGV. This CDR3 has 12 amino acids. CDR3 nucleotides: TGTGCCAGCAGCTTAGAGGTCGAAAAACTGTTTTTT. Amino acid sequence: CASSLEVEKLFF.

The V and J genes are TRBV6-5 and TRBJ1-3, with D unclear. The germline CDR1 and CDR2 sequences are MNHEY and SVGAGI. This CDR3 comprises 16 residues. Trimming left V 0 bases short and J 4 bases short, with 13 bases between. Here the CDR3 DNA reads TGTGCCAGCAGTTACTCGATCGTAGTTTCAGGAAACACCATATATTTT. As protein: CASSYSIVVSGNTIYF.

This clone was counted only a few times. The chain employs TRBV30 and TRBJ2-1; D is undetermined. Trimming cost V 0 bases and J 9 bases, with 12 bases left between them. CDR3 size: 13 residues. Germline V gene sequence: CDR1 GTSNPN, CDR2 SVGIG (reference sequence). In DNA form, the CDR3 reads TGTGCCTGGAGTGTGGCACCCGCTGGTGAGCAGTTCTTC. This translates into CAWSVAPAGEQFF.

The genes are TRBV7-3 and TRBJ2-5; no firm D call. Germline CDR1 and CDR2: SGHTA and FQGTGA. CDR3 length: 12 amino acids. The V end lost 2 bases, the J end lost 5 bases, and 6 bases lay between the germline ends. Here the CDR3 reads CASSLVGETQYF. For the CDR3, the DNA is TGTGCCAGCAGCTTAGTGGGCGAGACCCAGTACTTC. Complete variable domain (other parts from reference TRBV7-3 and TRBJ2-5): GAGVSQTPSNKVTEKGKYVELRCDPISGHTALYWYRQSLGQGPEFLIYFQGTGAADDSGLPNDRFFAVRPEGSVSTLKIQRTERGDSAVYLCASSLVGETQYFGPGTRLLVL.

The chain links TRBV7-2 to TRBJ1-4; no clear D gene. The CDR3 is 15 amino acids. The germline gives CDR1 SGHTA, CDR2 FQGNSA. The V gene lost 1 base and the J gene lost 1 base, with 7 bases spanning the gap. This CDR3 is CASSLEVKTNEKLFF. For the CDR3, the DNA is TGTGCCAGCAGCTTAGAGGTCAAAACTAATGAAAAACTGTTTTTT.

The rearrangement uses TRBV27 and TRBJ2-7, with TRBD2 matching over 10 bases. This CDR3 is 14 amino acids long. Germline trimming cut 4 bases from V and 3 bases from J; bases unmatched to any gene: 3. CDR1 is MNHEY and CDR2 is SMNVEV in the germline V gene (reference sequence). The CDR3 spells CASSSGLAVYEQYF. The CDR3 DNA reads as TGTGCCAGCAGTTCCGGACTAGCGGTCTACGAGCAGTACTTC.

The chain combines TRBV7-3 with TRBJ2-1; TRBD1 matches at 11 bases. The CDR3 has 16 amino acids. V shed 6 bases, J shed 8 bases, and the junction held 12 bases outside the gene matches. CDR1 and CDR2 (germline): SGHTA, FQGTGA. The CDR3 DNA sequence: TGTGCCAGCAGTTTATATCCGGGACAGGGGGTGGATGAGCAGTTCTTC. It is translated as CASSLYPGQGVDEQFF. The complete variable domain, with remaining parts taken from reference TRBV7-3 and TRBJ2-1, reads GAGVSQTPSNKVTEKGKYVELRCDPISGHTALYWYRQSLGQGPEFLIYFQGTGAADDSGLPNDRFFAVRPEGSVSTLKIQRTERGDSAVYLCASSLYPGQGVDEQFFGPGTRLTVL.

V gene TRBV28 combines with J gene TRBJ2-7; D possibly matches TRBD1 or TRBD2 (5 bases each). The CDR3 extends over 12 amino acids. V was cut by 4 bases and J by 7 bases, with 11 bases left in between. Germline CDR1 MDHEN, CDR2 SYDVKM. For the CDR3, the DNA is TGTGCCAGCAGTTCGGGACGGTTAGAGCAGTACTTC. The encoded protein is CASSSGRLEQYF.

The genes are TRBV5-1 and TRBJ2-1, with 8 nucleotides matching TRBD1. This CDR3 is 14 amino acids long. Germline-derived CDR1 and CDR2 are SGHRS and YFSETQ. The V segment lost 6 bases and the J segment 4 bases; nucleotides outside the gene matches: 6. CDR3 protein: CASTLDRAYNEQFF. The CDR3 DNA reads TGCGCCAGCACTCTGGACAGGGCGTACAATGAGCAGTTCTTC.

This clone was observed a handful of times. The chain recombines TRBV6-4 with TRBJ2-2, with a tentative D call TRBD1 (6 bases). This CDR3 contains 14 residues. Trimming took off 4 bases at V and 4 bases at J, with 10 bases between the two ends. Per the germline V gene, CDR1 is MRHNA and CDR2 is SNTAGT. CDR3 DNA sequence: TGTGCCAGCAGTGTAGGGGGTCCCACCGGGGAGCTGTTTTTT. Translating it yields CASSVGGPTGELFF.

V gene TRBV6-1 combines with J gene TRBJ1-4, with D possibly TRBD1 on 6 matching bases. Looked up from germline, CDR1 is MNHNS and CDR2 is SASEGT. CDR3 length: 14 residues. Between the trimmed V and J ends, which lost 6 bases and 0 bases, there was a span of 8 bases. The CDR3 here is CASRRGATNEKLFF. CDR3 DNA sequence: TGTGCCAGCAGGAGGGGGGCAACTAATGAAAAACTGTTTTTT.

The V and J genes are TRBV5-1 and TRBJ2-1; TRBD1 agrees at 7 bases. The length of the CDR3 is 13 residues. CDR1 and CDR2 (germline): SGHRS, YFSETQ. After removal of 1 base from V and 9 bases from J, the junction contained 4 bases not matched to a gene. The CDR3 region has the DNA TGCGCCAGCAGCTTGATACAGGGGAGTGAGCAGTTCTTC. It codes for CASSLIQGSEQFF.

The V call is TRBV27, the J call TRBJ2-2, with a weak D call TRBD1 (5 bases). Germline CDR1 is MNHEY and CDR2 is SMNVEV (reference sequence). V was clipped by 3 bases and J by 8 bases, with 10 bases between them. This CDR3 comprises 13 residues. The CDR3 loop is CASSFAGLGELFF. DNA of the CDR3: TGTGCCAGCAGTTTTGCAGGGTTAGGGGAGCTGTTTTTT.

The genes are TRBV1 and TRBJ2-3; the D call TRBD2 from the table was never checked on the DNA. TRBV1 is a pseudogene. There are 20 residues in the CDR3. The CDR3 sequence: CTSSQDIPREGRGGPDTQYF. The CDR3 DNA reads TGCACCAGCAGCCAAGATATCCCTCGGGAGGGGAGGGGTGGCCCAGATACGCAGTATTTT.

The rearrangement uses TRBV5-1 and TRBJ2-1, with 9 bases lining up with TRBD1. V trimming: 0 bases; J trimming: 6 bases; junction bases outside the gene matches: 4. The CDR3 totals 15 residues. Germline V gene sequence: CDR1 SGHRS, CDR2 YFSETQ. The CDR3: CASSLAGTGTNEQFF. The CDR3 coding sequence is TGCGCCAGCAGCTTGGCCGGGACAGGGACCAATGAGCAGTTCTTC.

The rearrangement uses TRBV6-1 and TRBJ2-6; D unclear. The V and J ends lost 6 bases and 2 bases respectively, with 11 bases between them. The CDR3 is 15 residues long. CDR1 and CDR2 from the germline V gene are MNHNS and SASEGT. The DNA for the CDR3 is TGTGCCAGCAGAACGCGAGCCACTGGGGCCAACGTCCTGACTTTC. Its translation is CASRTRATGANVLTF.

The V gene is TRBV10-1, the J gene TRBJ2-7; D is possibly TRBD1 or TRBD2 (5 bases each). The CDR3 contains 14 residues. The V gene's germline CDR1 is WNHNN and CDR2 SYGVQD (reference sequence). V was shortened by 11 bases and J by 1 base, with 18 bases between the two germline ends. The CDR3 region has the DNA TGCGCCGGACCCGGGACGGAAAATTCCTACGAGCAGTACTTC. Protein sequence: CAGPGTENSYEQYF.

This chain connects TRBV19 to TRBJ1-1; 9 positions agree with TRBD1. CDR3 length: 13 residues. Trimming took 3 bases from V and 6 from J; bases not matched to a gene: 2. Germline-derived CDR1 and CDR2 are LNHDA and SQIVND (reference sequence). The CDR3 sequence: CASSIRQGAEAFF. CDR3 nucleotide sequence: TGTGCCAGTAGTATCCGACAGGGGGCTGAAGCTTTCTTT.

The chain combines TRBV6-6 with TRBJ2-5; TRBD1 agrees at 7 bases. V shed 1 base, J shed 7 bases, and the junction held 9 bases outside the gene matches. The CDR3 runs to 15 residues. CDR1 MNHNY and CDR2 SVGAGI come from the germline V gene (reference sequence). The CDR3 bases are TGTGCCAGCAGTTACTACGAGGGGGCTTTTGGGACCCAGTACTTC. It encodes CASSYYEGAFGTQYF.

This clone was counted once. The rearrangement joins TRBV7-2 to TRBJ2-7; weak D call: TRBD1 (5 bases). V was pared by 2 bases and J by 1 base, with 9 bases between. The CDR3 runs to 14 residues. Germline V CDR1 and CDR2: SGHTA, FQGNSA. CDR3 sequence reads: CASSLSTGSYEQYF. CDR3 coding DNA: TGTGCCAGCAGCTTAAGCACAGGATCCTACGAGCAGTACTTC.